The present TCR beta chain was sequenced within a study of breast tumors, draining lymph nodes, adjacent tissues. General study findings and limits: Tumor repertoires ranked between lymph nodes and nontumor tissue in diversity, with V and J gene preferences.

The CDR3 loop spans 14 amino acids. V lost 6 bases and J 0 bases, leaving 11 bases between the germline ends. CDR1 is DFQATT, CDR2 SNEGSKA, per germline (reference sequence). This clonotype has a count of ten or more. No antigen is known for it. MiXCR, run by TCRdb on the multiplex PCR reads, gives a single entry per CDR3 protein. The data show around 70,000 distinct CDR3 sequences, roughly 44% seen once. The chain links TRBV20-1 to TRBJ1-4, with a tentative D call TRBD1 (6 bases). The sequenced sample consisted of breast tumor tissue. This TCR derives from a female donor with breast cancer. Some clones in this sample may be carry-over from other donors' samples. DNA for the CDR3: TGCAGTGCCAAGGACAGTGCAACTAATGAAAAACTGTTTTTT. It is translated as CSAKDSATNEKLFF.